Reported below is one T cell receptor (beta chain). The antigen it recognizes is unknown. Qualities for individual bases were not recorded, and no much larger clone is one base off. The data were obtained in a study of shared clonotypes between healthy human individuals (dated by TCRdb to 2020 to 2022). At the level of the whole study: The cohort included a few men and a couple of women between 18 and 49 years of age. Per donor, three plates each were used for CD4 naive and CD4 memory, two for CD8 naive, and one for CD8 memory. The study deeply sequenced blood TCR repertoires of five healthy adults to estimate repertoire size and the extent of clonotype sharing between individuals. Libraries were prepared and TCR repertoires were sequenced by different laboratories using diverse techniques, in order to increase sequencing depth and limit assay-specific biases. Between about 0.94 and 10 billion PBMCs per donor were obtained by leukapheresis.

Counted from cysteine to phenylalanine, this CDR3 has 13 amino acids. This entry keeps only the CDR3 DNA: 39 bases, framed from base 1. V loses 7 bases of germline sequence and J loses 2 bases, and the interval between the two ends is 11 bases. As encoded in the germline V gene, CDR1 is MNHNS while CDR2 is SASEGT. TCR CDR3 regions were amplified from genomic DNA by multiplex PCR using the deep immunoSEQ assay. Extracted genomic DNA from each cell subset was spread evenly across all wells of several immunoSEQ 96-well plates, with each plate serving as a replicate. For sorted subsets, each replicate PCR was loaded with 150 to 250 ng genomic DNA, equivalent to 25,000 to 35,000 T cell genomes. Purified libraries were quantified with a Qubit 3.0 fluorometer, sized on a Bioanalyzer 2100, and re-quantified with the KAPA Library Quantification kit. Each immunoSEQ 96-well plate was sequenced on its own single-read 150-cycle Illumina NextSeq 550 flow cell. Per the original workflow: Because the immunoSEQ output included only junctional sequences and no quality scores, the filtering could not be the same as the filtering used for full-length reads. To assign V/J genes and CDR3, sequences were annotated against IMGT germline references using PyIR, a Python wrapper for IgBLAST v1.9. Any read was removed if the V/J assignment was weak (E-value above 1e-6), the CDR3 was missing, or the read contained stop codons, out-of-frame junctions, or ambiguous translated residues. V3J clonotypes were defined by identical inferred V gene, J gene, and CDR3 amino acid sequence. To compute the percentage overlap between repertoires, the number of shared unique clonotypes was divided by the size of the smaller repertoire. Repertoire richness was assessed with RTK rarefaction, the Chao1 estimator, and Recon v2.1 estimates of unobserved clonotypes. Generation probabilities were computed with OLGA for all TCRbeta clonotypes obtained by the gDNA method from a few donors. This immuneACCESS table, as held by TCRdb, lists in-frame sequences with V and J called but not all clones. Of the missing ones, under half trace to an unresolved V gene in checked studies; the others have no known cause. Clonal size and the V and J genes are those of that table, whereas D and trimming came from the DNA. In this sample the table shows 2,100,000 or so clones, approximately 94% of which occur a single time. The ten largest account for roughly 0.13% of the sample.

Donors were healthy HIV-negative adults with no recently reported acute infections or vaccinations. All donors were Caucasian adults living in Nashville, Tennessee, USA. CD4+ T cells were enriched by magnetic negative selection, after which naive cells were positively selected on CD45RA and the negative fraction was taken as the memory subset. After blood collection by leukapheresis, PBMCs were isolated using Ficoll-Histopaque density gradient centrifugation and then cryopreserved in the vapor phase of liquid nitrogen. Purity and quantity of every magnetically sorted T cell population were checked by analytical flow cytometry. Each sorted fraction had its genomic DNA isolated and then quantified by UV absorbance on a Nanodrop 2000c. Overall study outcomes, separate from this receptor: Sampling was limited to blood, and TCR repertoires in tissue likely differ from TCR repertoires in blood. When several donors were compared, the shared fraction of clonotypes was 5% to 6.5% for naive CD4, less than 4% for naive CD8, roughly 2.5% for memory CD4, and 0.4% for memory CD8. Naive subsets generally had larger estimated clonotype richness than memory subsets did. Compared with non-shared clonotypes, clonotypes shared by all four sorted-subset donors had higher generation probabilities. Pairwise subsampling indicated that sequencing depth was expected to affect the degree of clonotype sharing among donors. Because the study included a small number of donors, the genetic and exposure-history diversity represented was limited. Rarefaction of sorted-subset datasets indicated incomplete sequencing despite the large sequencing depth.

The clonotype was recovered from a man aged 18 to 30 in good health. The sequence joins TRBV6-1 to TRBJ2-5, with the D gene call left open. Material: naive CD4+ T cells sorted from blood. This sample's cell subset or site label indicates: CD45RA+ positively selected. The DNA is as follows: TGTGCCAGCACCGACGAGGTTCAAGAGACCCAGTACTTC. This encodes CASTDEVQETQYF.